This T cell receptor (beta chain) was captured in a study of blood T cell repertoires in COVID-19. Study in general: In each case, the material was cDNA or gDNA derived from T cells, B-cell-depleted T cells, or PBMCs.

This study enrolled people aged about 18 to 95 from roughly 22 US geographic areas. Participants had their cohort set by participant-reported clinical history. Clones were sequenced by immunoSEQ multiplex PCR, and TCRdb holds only the in-frame ones, with some missing. The repertoire has more than 300,000 clones, roughly 90% of them found once; the top ten carry around 4.2%. The germline V gene has CDR1 SQVTM and CDR2 ANQGSEA. This CDR3 has 14 amino acids. V was pared by 7 bases and J by 6 bases, with 9 bases of the junction left unmatched. Specimen: PBMCs or T cells enriched from blood (not recorded which). The sequence was obtained from a woman aged 25 to 39 who had been exposed to COVID-19. The chain has TRBV29-1 and TRBJ2-2; 9 bases are shared with TRBD1. The CDR3: CSARTQGAPGELFF. The CDR3 DNA reads TGCAGCGCCAGAACACAGGGGGCACCCGGGGAGCTGTTTTTT.